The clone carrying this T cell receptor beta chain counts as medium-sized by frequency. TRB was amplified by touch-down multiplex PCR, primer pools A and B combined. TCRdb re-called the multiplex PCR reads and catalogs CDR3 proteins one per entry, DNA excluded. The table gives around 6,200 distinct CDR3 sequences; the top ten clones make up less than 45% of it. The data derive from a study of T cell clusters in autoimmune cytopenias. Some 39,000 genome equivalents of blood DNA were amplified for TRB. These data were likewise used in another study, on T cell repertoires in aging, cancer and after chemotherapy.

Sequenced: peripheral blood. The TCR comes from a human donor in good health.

The CDR3 protein is CASSFTSGAGGTQYF. The chain carries TRBV5-6 and TRBJ2-3; lacking DNA, the TRBD2 call made by TCRdb goes unchecked. CDR1 is SGHDT, CDR2 YYEEEE, per germline. The CDR3 has 15 amino acids. Complete variable domain (other parts from reference TRBV5-6 and TRBJ2-3): DAGVTQSPTHLIKTRGQQVTLRCSPKSGHDTVSWYQQALGQGPQFIFQYYEEEERQRGNFPDRFSGHQFPNYSSELNVNALLLGDSALYLCASSFTSGAGGTQYFGPGTRLTVL.